The present TCR beta chain was sequenced within a study of cytomegalovirus exposure and HLA in healthy donors. Study results and caveats: A later analysis linked about 17,000 TCR beta sequences to HLA alleles at 0.05 false discovery rate. Immune exposure information available was restricted to CMV serostatus. Three chains tied to CMV proved CMV antigen-specific in vitro.

This clone came up once. Antigen unknown. The PCR employed 60 Vbeta primers together with 13 Jbeta primers. Data came from immunoSEQ multiplex PCR; TCRdb stores just in-frame clones and leaves some out. The repertoire consists of about 150,000 clones, with 80% occurring once and the leading ten covering around 7.3%. J lost 3 bases, V lost 6 bases, and 14 bases had no gene match. Germline values: CDR1 WSHSY, CDR2 SAAADI. This CDR3 has 17 residues. This chain joins TRBV10-2 and TRBJ2-7; 10 bases fit TRBD2. The sequenced sample consisted of PBMCs. The origin of this receptor is a young man in good health and CMV-seropositive. The CDR3 spells CASSGSLAGARLYEQYF. The CDR3 nucleotides are TGCGCCAGCAGCGGATCCCTAGCGGGGGCTCGACTCTACGAGCAGTACTTC.